This is a list of T cell receptor beta chains from one sample in a study of T cells in localized non-small cell lung cancer. Libraries were prepared by immunoSEQ multiplex PCR; TCRdb keeps only in-frame clonotypes and omits some of them. The sample lists 23,000 or so clones; about 90% were seen once. The material was peripheral blood, obtained before any cancer treatment. These receptors were taken from a woman aged 35 to 70 with stage I lung adenocarcinoma. Both conserved end residues are part of each CDR3. The D gene is left open where the match is weak. Some rows mark clone size as missing; the rest say once, few, many or name a class of expanded clone.

>-|TRBV5-4|TRBJ2-1|TRBD1
TGTGCCAGCAGCGGAAGGACAGGGGGGCATTCGGGCTACAATGAGCAGTTCTTC
CASSGRTGGHSGYNEQFF
>-|TRBV7-9|TRBJ1-6|-
TGTGCCAGCAGCCCAACAAGCAGGGCGAATAATTCACCCCTCCACTTT
CASSPTSRANNSPLHF
>-|TRBV6-5|TRBJ2-7|-
TGTGCCAGCAGATTACGGCCGGGTGTGCCCTACGAGCAGTACTTC
CASRLRPGVPYEQYF
>-|TRBV27|TRBJ2-3|-
TGTGCCAGCAGCACCTTCGGGACGAGAAGCACAGATACGCAGTATTTT
CASSTFGTRSTDTQYF
>-|TRBV5-1|TRBJ1-2|-
TGCGCCAGCAGCTTGGAATCGCAGGGTGACGGCTACACCTTC
CASSLESQGDGYTF
>-|TRBV6-1|TRBJ2-5|-
TGTGCCAGCAGTCTAACAACTAAAGAGACCCAGTACTTC
CASSLTTKETQYF
>once|TRBV7-8|TRBJ2-2|-
TGTGCCAGCAGCTTAGATGGGGACACCGGGGAGCTGTTTTTT
CASSLDGDTGELFF
>-|TRBV28|TRBJ2-2|-
TGTGCCAGCAGTTTAGGAGGGAACACCGGGGAGCTGTTTTTT
CASSLGGNTGELFF
>-|TRBV2|TRBJ2-7|-
TGTGCCAGCAGGGAGGGGGGAGTCGGTGAGCAGTACTTC
CASREGGVGEQYF
>few|TRBV11-2|TRBJ2-2|-
TGTGCCAGCAGCAATAGAGTGGCCGGGGACGGGGAGCTGTTTTTT
CASSNRVAGDGELFF
>-|TRBV28|TRBJ1-1|-
TGTGCCAGCATAGCCACTGAAGCTTTCTTT
CASIATEAFF
>-|TRBV7-9|TRBJ2-1|TRBD2
TGTGCCACTTCTAGCGGGAGAGGAAATGAGCAGTTCTTC
CATSSGRGNEQFF
>-|TRBV4-1|TRBJ2-1|-
TGCGCCAGCAGCCGGACGACCGAGAGCGGTCCCTCCTACAATGAGCAGTTCTTC
CASSRTTESGPSYNEQFF
>-|TRBV28|TRBJ2-5|TRBD2
TGTGCCAGCAGCCCGAGCCGGTGGACTAGCGGGGAACAAGAGACCCAGTACTTC
CASSPSRWTSGEQETQYF
>-|TRBV27|TRBJ2-3|TRBD1
TGTGCCAGCAGTTTGAGGCAGGGGGCTACAGATACGCAGTATTTT
CASSLRQGATDTQYF
>-|TRBV29-1|TRBJ2-1|TRBD2
TGCAGCGTTGAAGGGCCGGGGGGAAATGAGCAGTTCTTC
CSVEGPGGNEQFF
>few|TRBV5-1|TRBJ1-3|-
TGCGCCAGCAAAAAGGACTCTGGAAACACCATATATTTT
CASKKDSGNTIYF
>-|TRBV28|TRBJ1-1|-
TGTGCCAGCAGTCGAGACAGCCCAATGAACACTGAAGCTTTCTTT
CASSRDSPMNTEAFF
>-|TRBV4-1|TRBJ1-3|TRBD1
TGCGCCAGCAGCCAGACAGGGGGCCCTGGAAACACCATATATTTT
CASSQTGGPGNTIYF
>-|TRBV2|TRBJ2-1|-
TGTGCCAGCAGTGAAGGGGTAGCTTTCTACAATGAGCAGTTCTTC
CASSEGVAFYNEQFF
>-|TRBV28|TRBJ2-7|TRBD1
TGTGCCAGCAGTCCCGCTCCCGGGACAGGCCCATACGAGCAGTACTTC
CASSPAPGTGPYEQYF
>-|TRBV28|TRBJ2-7|TRBD1
TGTGCCAGCAGTCCGGGACAGGGTCCCAACGAGCAGTACTTC
CASSPGQGPNEQYF
>-|TRBV25-1|TRBJ1-2|-
TGTGCCAGCAGCTTGGTAGGGGGGCCCGATGATGGCTACACCTTC
CASSLVGGPDDGYTF
>-|TRBV4-2|TRBJ1-2|-
TGTGCCAGCAGCCAAGGAGGGGGGGTTAACTATGGCTACACCTTC
CASSQGGGVNYGYTF
>-|TRBV7-9|TRBJ2-1|TRBD2
TGTGCCAGCAGCTTAAGGTTAACGGGAGGGCTAAGCAATGAGCAGTTCTTC
CASSLRLTGGLSNEQFF
>-|TRBV4-2|TRBJ1-4|-
TGTGCCAGCAGCCAAGACAGGGTGGATGAAAAACTGTTTTTT
CASSQDRVDEKLFF
>-|TRBV7-3|TRBJ2-3|TRBD2
TGTGCCAGCAGCTTAACGGCACCGGGAGGGGGCACAGATACGCAGTATTTT
CASSLTAPGGGTDTQYF